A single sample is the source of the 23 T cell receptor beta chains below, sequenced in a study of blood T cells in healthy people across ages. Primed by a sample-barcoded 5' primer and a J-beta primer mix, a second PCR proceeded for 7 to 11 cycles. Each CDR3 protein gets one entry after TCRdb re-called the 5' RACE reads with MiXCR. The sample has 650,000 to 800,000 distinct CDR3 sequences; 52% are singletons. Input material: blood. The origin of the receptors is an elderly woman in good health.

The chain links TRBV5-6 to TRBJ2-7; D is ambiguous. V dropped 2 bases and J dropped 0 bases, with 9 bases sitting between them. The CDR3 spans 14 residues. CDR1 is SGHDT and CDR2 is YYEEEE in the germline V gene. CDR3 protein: CASSFYTSSYEQYF. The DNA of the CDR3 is TGTGCCAGCAGCTTCTATACGAGCTCCTACGAGCAGTACTTC.

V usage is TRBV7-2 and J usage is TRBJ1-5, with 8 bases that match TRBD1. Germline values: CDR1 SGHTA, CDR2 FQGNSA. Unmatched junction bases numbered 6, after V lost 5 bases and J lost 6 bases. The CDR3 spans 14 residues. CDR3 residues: CASSRQGSGQPQHF. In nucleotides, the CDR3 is TGTGCCAGCAGCCGACAGGGGTCGGGTCAGCCCCAGCATTTT.

CDR3 DNA: TGTGCCAGCAGCCAAGATGTCCCGAACACTGAAGCTTTCTTT. It yields the protein CASSQDVPNTEAFF. This chain uses TRBV3-1 with TRBJ1-1; no clear D gene. V gave up 0 bases and J gave up 1 base, with 6 bases separating them. The germline gives CDR1 LGHDT, CDR2 YNNKEL (reference sequence). The CDR3 extends over 14 amino acids.

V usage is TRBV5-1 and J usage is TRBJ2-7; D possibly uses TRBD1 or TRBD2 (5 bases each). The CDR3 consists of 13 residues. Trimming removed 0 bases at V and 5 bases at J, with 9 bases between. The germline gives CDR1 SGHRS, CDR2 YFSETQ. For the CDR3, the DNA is TGCGCCAGCAGCTTGGTAGTGGGGGACGAGCAGTACTTC. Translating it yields CASSLVVGDEQYF.

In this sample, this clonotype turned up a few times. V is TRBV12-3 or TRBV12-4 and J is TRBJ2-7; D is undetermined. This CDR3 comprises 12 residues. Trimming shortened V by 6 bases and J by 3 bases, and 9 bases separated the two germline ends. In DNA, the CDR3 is TGTGCCAGCAGCTCGGACCTCTACGAGCAGTACTTC. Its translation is CASSSDLYEQYF.

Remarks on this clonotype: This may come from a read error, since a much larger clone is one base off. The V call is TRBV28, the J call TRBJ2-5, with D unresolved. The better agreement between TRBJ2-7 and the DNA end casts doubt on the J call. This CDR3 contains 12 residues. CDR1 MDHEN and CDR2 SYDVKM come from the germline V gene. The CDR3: CASEIRSYEQYF. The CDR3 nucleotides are TGTGCCAGCGAAATACGCAGCTACGAGCAGTACTTC.

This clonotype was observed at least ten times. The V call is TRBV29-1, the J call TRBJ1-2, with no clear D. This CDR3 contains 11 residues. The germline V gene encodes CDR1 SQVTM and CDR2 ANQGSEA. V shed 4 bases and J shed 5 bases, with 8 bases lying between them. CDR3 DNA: TGCAGCGTTGGAGACAATTATGGCTACACCTTC. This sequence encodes CSVGDNYGYTF.

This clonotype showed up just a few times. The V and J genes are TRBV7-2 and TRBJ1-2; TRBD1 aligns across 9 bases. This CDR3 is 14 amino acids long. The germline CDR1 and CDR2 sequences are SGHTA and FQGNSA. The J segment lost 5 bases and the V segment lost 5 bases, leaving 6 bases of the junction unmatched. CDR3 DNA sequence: TGTGCCAGCAGCGAAAACAGGGGGCCTTATGGCTACACCTTC. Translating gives CASSENRGPYGYTF.

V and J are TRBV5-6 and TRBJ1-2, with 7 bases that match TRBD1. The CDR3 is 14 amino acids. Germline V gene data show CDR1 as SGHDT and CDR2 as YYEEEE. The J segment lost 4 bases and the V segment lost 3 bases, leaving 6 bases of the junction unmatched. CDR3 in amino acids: CASSYGRQGYGYTF. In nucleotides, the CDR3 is TGTGCCAGCAGCTACGGACGACAGGGCTATGGCTACACCTTC.

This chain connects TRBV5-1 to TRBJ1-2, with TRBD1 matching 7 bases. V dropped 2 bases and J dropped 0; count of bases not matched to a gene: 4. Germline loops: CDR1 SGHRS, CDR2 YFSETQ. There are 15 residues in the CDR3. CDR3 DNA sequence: TGCGCCAGCAGCTTCGGACAGGTAGCTAACTATGGCTACACCTTC. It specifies CASSFGQVANYGYTF.

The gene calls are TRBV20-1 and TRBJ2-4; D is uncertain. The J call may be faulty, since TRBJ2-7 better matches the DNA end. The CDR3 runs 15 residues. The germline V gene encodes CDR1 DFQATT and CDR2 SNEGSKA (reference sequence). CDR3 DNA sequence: TGCAGTGCTAGATCCCAGCGCGATGGGAACTACGAGCAGTACTTC. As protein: CSARSQRDGNYEQYF.

DNA for the CDR3: TGTGCCAGCAGCTCCGGGGGCGAGCGGGGGACTTATACGCAGTATTTT. It yields the protein CASSSGGERGTYTQYF. V and J are TRBV7-2 and TRBJ2-3; 8 nucleotides line up with TRBD2. V shed 4 bases and J 7 bases; nucleotides not matched to a gene: 13. The CDR3 extends over 16 amino acids. Germline lookup yields CDR1 SGHTA and CDR2 FQGNSA.

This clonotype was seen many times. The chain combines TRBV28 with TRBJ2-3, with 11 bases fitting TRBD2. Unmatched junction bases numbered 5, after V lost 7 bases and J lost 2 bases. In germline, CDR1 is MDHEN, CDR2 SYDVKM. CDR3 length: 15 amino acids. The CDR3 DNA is TGTGCCAGCACCACTAGCGGGAGACCCACAGATACGCAGTATTTT. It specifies CASTTSGRPTDTQYF.

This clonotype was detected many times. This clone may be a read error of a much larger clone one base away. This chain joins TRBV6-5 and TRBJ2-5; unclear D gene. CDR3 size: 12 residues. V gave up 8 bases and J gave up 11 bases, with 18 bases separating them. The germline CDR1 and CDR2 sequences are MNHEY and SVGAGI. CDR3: CASGPTRNEQYF. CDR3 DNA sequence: TGTGCCAGCGGCCCAACTCGGAATGAGCAGTACTTC.

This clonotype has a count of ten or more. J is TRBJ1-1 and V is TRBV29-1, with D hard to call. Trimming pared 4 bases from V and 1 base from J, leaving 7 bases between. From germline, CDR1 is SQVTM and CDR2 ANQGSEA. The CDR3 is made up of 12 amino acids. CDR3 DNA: TGCAGCGTTGTTGAAGGGAACACTGAAGCTTTCTTT. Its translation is CSVVEGNTEAFF.

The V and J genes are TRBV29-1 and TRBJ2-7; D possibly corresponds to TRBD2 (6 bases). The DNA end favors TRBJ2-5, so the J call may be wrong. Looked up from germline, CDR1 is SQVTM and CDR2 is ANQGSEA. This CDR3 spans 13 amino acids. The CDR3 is CSVLLALRETQYF. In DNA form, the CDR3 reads TGCAGCGTCTTACTAGCTTTGAGAGAGACCCAGTACTTC.

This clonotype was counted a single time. CDR3 amino acids: CASSWGLAGIYEQFF. CDR3 DNA sequence: TGTGCCAGCAGTTGGGGACTAGCGGGAATTTATGAGCAGTTCTTC. The J gene is TRBJ2-1, the V gene TRBV6-6, with 13 bases lining up with TRBD2. Trimming at V came to 4 bases and at J to 8 bases, leaving 5 bases not matched to a gene. The length of the CDR3 is 15 residues. Germline V gives CDR1 MNHNY, CDR2 SVGAGI (reference sequence).

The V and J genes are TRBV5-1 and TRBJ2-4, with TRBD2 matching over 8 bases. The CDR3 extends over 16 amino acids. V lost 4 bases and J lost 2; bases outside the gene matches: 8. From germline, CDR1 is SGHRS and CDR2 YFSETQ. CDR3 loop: CASSRLGGATKNIQYF. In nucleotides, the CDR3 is TGCGCCAGCAGCCGCCTCGGGGGGGCAACCAAAAACATTCAGTACTTC.

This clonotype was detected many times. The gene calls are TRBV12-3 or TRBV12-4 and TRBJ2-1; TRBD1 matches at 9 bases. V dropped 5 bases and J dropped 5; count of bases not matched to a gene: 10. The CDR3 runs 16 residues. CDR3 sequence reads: CASSPGTGYSHNEQFF. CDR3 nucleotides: TGTGCCAGCAGTCCCGGGACAGGGTATTCGCACAATGAGCAGTTCTTC.

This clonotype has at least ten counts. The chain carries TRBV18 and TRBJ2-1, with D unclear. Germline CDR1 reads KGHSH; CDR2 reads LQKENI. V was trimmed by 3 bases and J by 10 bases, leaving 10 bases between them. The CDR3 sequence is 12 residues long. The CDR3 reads CASSPYTDEQFF. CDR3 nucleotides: TGTGCCAGCTCACCGTATACGGACGAGCAGTTCTTC. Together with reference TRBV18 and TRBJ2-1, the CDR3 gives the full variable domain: NAGVMQNPRHLVRRRGQEARLRCSPMKGHSHVYWYRQLPEEGLKFMVYLQKENIIDESGMPKERFSAEFPKEGPSILRIQQVVRGDSAAYFCASSPYTDEQFFGPGTRLTVL.

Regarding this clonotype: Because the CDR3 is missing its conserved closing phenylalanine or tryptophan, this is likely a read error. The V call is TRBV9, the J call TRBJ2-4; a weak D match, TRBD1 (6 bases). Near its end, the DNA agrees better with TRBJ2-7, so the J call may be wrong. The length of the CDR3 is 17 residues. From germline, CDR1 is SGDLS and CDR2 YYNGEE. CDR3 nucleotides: TGTGCCAGCAGCCCGAGGTGGCCAGGGGCCCCCCTCTACGAGCAGTACTTA. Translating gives CASSPRWPGAPLYEQYL.

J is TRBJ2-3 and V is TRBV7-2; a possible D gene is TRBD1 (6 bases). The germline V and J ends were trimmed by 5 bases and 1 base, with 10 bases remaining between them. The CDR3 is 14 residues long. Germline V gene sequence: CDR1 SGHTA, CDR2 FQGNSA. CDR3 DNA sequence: TGTGCCAGCAGCCGGGACACCCGCACAGATACGCAGTATTTT. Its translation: CASSRDTRTDTQYF.

CDR3 sequence reads: CASSSISDRVPNTEAFF. CDR3 sequence (DNA): TGTGCCAGCAGTTCGATATCCGACAGGGTCCCGAACACTGAAGCTTTCTTT. The rearrangement uses TRBV28 and TRBJ1-1, with 7 bases lining up with TRBD1. V lost 4 bases and J lost 1; bases outside the gene matches: 12. Germline CDR1 is MDHEN and CDR2 is SYDVKM. The CDR3 runs to 17 residues. Supplemented by reference TRBV28 and TRBJ1-1, the full variable domain reads DVKVTQSSRYLVKRTGEKVFLECVQDMDHENMFWYRQDPGLGLRLIYFSYDVKMKEKGDIPEGYSVSREKKERFSLILESASTNQTSMYLCASSSISDRVPNTEAFFGQGTRLTVV.